This TCR beta chain was sequenced during a study of T cell responses to AZD1222 COVID-19 vaccine. V was trimmed by 7 bases and J by 6 bases, leaving 12 bases between them. The CDR3 runs 12 residues. CDR1 and CDR2 from the germline V gene are LNHDA and SQIVND (reference sequence). This clone is a singleton in its sample. Its target is unknown. Here immunoSEQ multiplex PCR was the method, and the copy in TCRdb shows in-frame clones only, minus some. The table shows 70,000 to 90,000 clones, with roughly 90% occurring only once. Findings and limits, study-wide: Spike-specific TCR breadth rose after two AZD1222 doses, and depth rose as well.

The TCR originated in an adult in good health. The sequences come from peripheral blood, collected on day 0 of AZD1222 vaccination. The chain carries TRBV19 and TRBJ1-2; D remains ambiguous. The CDR3 nucleotides read TGTGCCAGTAAAGTAGGGATAAATGGCTACACCTTC. It encodes CASKVGINGYTF.